This T cell receptor (beta chain) came from a study of shared clonotypes between healthy human individuals. Looking at the study overall: The study drew on a couple of women and a few men aged 18 to 49 as donors.

Sequencing was performed on unsorted PBMC DNA using ten immunoSEQ deep assay plates. Authors' analysis steps: Filtering of immunoSEQ junctional sequences could not match full-length read filtering. The method was immunoSEQ multiplex PCR; TCRdb's version includes in-frame clones alone and lacks a portion of them. V and J calls and clone size are those listed in that table; D and trimming were worked out from the DNA. The data contain 450,000 to 600,000 clones, around 80% of them seen just once; the ten biggest clones take up 12%. The origin of this receptor is a middle-aged woman in good health. Some clones in this sample may be carry-over from other donors' samples. The sequenced material came from PBMCs.

The chain's CDR3 is CASSLLGLAGGPSGNEQFF. For the CDR3, the DNA is TGTGCCAGCAGCTTACTGGGACTAGCGGGAGGGCCCTCGGGTAATGAGCAGTTCTTC. The chain links TRBV11-2 to TRBJ2-1; 16 bases line up with TRBD2. Looked up from germline, CDR1 is SGHAT and CDR2 is FQNNGV. The CDR3 totals 19 residues. The ends lost 2 bases at V and 7 bases at J; junction bases unmatched: 11.